This paragraph reports one T cell receptor beta chain. It has no known antigen specificity. It has no much larger one-base neighbor in the sample; base qualities were not kept. In total, roughly 670 healthy bone marrow donors made up the cohort. All cohort members were sampled while nominally healthy, although unrecorded immune exposures were likely present. The donor tested CMV seronegative, placing the donor among the 352 seronegative members of the cohort. A peripheral blood sample was collected from each donor, and TCR beta sequencing was performed on peripheral blood mononuclear cells. Genomic DNA was extracted from the blood cell samples with the Qiagen DNeasy Blood Extraction Kit. This record comes from a study of cytomegalovirus exposure and HLA in healthy donors listed by TCRdb under 2017. Context from the whole study: In an earlier analysis of 550 to 750 of the donors, 250 to 300 Gb of sequence data and just under 120 million unique TCR beta sequences from 150 million to 200 million T cells were reported. Roughly 300 gigabases of sequencing data and approximately 85 million unique TCR sequences were included in an early release covering over 600 HLA-typed donors. Donor age, sex, ethnicity and CMV serostatus were collected together with the repertoire data. An earlier analysis of some 500 of the donors used high-throughput TCR beta sequencing to judge whether each TCR beta V gene segment behaved as functional or pseudogenic. To study patterns of TCR occurrence, a later analysis re-analyzed previously published TCR beta repertoires from 700 or so donors and added high-resolution HLA genotyping. The study was designed to test whether signatures of past pathogen exposure could be identified by cataloging public T cell receptors. The genetic ancestry cluster associated with self-reported Caucasian donors included 65% to 90% of the approximately 430 genotyped donors. Rather than using new phenotypic data, the later analysis identified candidate immune exposures from TCR beta sequences and from how often those sequences occurred across donors. Among several hundred genotyped donors of the cohort, an average of around 250,000 unique TCR beta nucleotide sequences was sequenced per donor, of which 15% to 20% were non-productive. To predict cytomegalovirus infection status, the study combined high-throughput TCR immunosequencing, statistical association of individual TCRs with disease status, and machine learning. The T cell repertoires of several hundred subjects were profiled by immunosequencing and related to cytomegalovirus serostatus. Every repertoire in the discovery cohort had been generated on one and the same sequencing platform. In addition to the first cohort of hundreds of subjects, a separate validation cohort of 130 or so different subjects was used. The number of donors typed differed by locus, with 629-630 for A, B, C, DRB1 and DQB1, around 560 for DQA1, over 600 for DPA1, and around 430 for DPB1. A later genetic analysis took genome-wide SNP genotypes for about three fifths of the 666 donors and used that subset as a discovery cohort. Several DR-DQ haplotypes were handled as single units for association and clustering because linkage in the cohort was strong. Both class I and class II loci were covered by HLA typing, at four-digit resolution.

Receptors were amplified or captured by the immunoSEQ multiplex PCR assay. For the multiplex PCR, a mixture combining 60 forward primers for TCR Vbeta segments and 13 reverse primers for TCR Jbeta segments was used. The CDR3 region of rearranged TCR beta genes was amplified from genomic DNA with a multiplex PCR assay. The amplified TCR beta libraries were sequenced on the Illumina HiSeq System as 87-base-pair reads. The original methods were these. In a later analysis, roughly 80 million unique TCR beta chains were counted across the 650 to 750 repertoires, and roughly 10 million of these chains were shared by at least two donors. To remove PCR and sequencing errors, raw reads were error-corrected and collapsed into unique sequences using a nearest-neighbor algorithm that merged closely related sequences. Alignment of CDR3 sequences to IMGT reference sequences was used to assign V, D and J gene segments. For a sequence to be retained, a match of at least six nucleotides was required to both a V gene segment and a J gene segment. A rearrangement was called productive if the CDR3 had no stop codons and remained in frame with V and J, and every other rearrangement was called non-productive. CDR3 was defined according to IMGT convention as the region running from the second conserved V-encoded cysteine to the conserved J-encoded phenylalanine. The earlier analysis of 500 to 600 of the donors excluded sequences that lacked an unambiguous match to a single V gene segment. In an earlier analysis of 587 of the donors, V segments were called functional above 56.7% productive rearrangements and were called segregating when the between-donor standard deviation exceeded 5%. A statistical classification framework was developed to diagnose cytomegalovirus status using the catalog of TCR beta chain sequences. In a later analysis, V and J genes were assigned by comparing TCR nucleotide sequences against IMGT/GENE-DB human TR gene sequences. The TCRdist pipeline was used in a later analysis to assign CDR3 sequences and most-parsimonious VDJ recombination scenarios. In a later analysis, each TCR beta chain was defined by its CDR3 amino acid sequence together with its V-gene family, and reads without a unique V-gene family were excluded. To address suspected cross-contamination and a sequencing artifact, a later analysis removed 450 to 700 highly shared, low-generation-probability nucleotide sequences. In a later analysis, a clonal expansion index was calculated for each public chain from normalized within-repertoire ranks of inferred template counts. Generation probabilities in a later analysis came from a VDJ recombination model fitted to out-of-frame rearrangements, and those results were checked against IGoR. A later analysis scored TCR-TCR, TCR-HLA and TCR-CMV co-occurrence with hypergeometric tests, applying a repertoire-size bias correction to TCR pairs. To estimate false discovery rates, a later analysis permuted the HLA or CMV assignments 20 times. In a later analysis, co-occurring TCRs were grouped using DBSCAN, with TCRdist sequence similarity added in when clustering inside HLA-allele-positive subsets. Repertoires with fewer than 30,000 or more than 120,000 public chains were left out of co-occurrence clustering, as were roughly five repertoires with anomalous nucleotide sharing. Here the immuneACCESS table is served through TCRdb, limited to in-frame sequences with V and J called. Missing clones are a known gap in these copies; in checked studies unresolved V genes cover under half, and the rest lacks a known reason. V and J calls and clone size follow that table, whereas D and trimming were derived from the DNA. The sample table contains 180,000 or so clones; only one count was recorded for around 80% of them. Roughly 1.5% of the sample goes to the ten largest clones.

Study-level results and caveats: In an earlier analysis of about 600 of the donors, most TCR beta V segments appeared in productive rearrangements about 87% or about 30% of the time, broadly matching IMGT annotations. In vitro tests confirmed that three of the cytomegalovirus-associated TCR beta chains recognize cytomegalovirus antigens. The classifier was reported to diagnose cytomegalovirus status with high specificity and sensitivity in both the original and validation cohorts. A later analysis found that HLA-associated TCR beta chains were more clonally expanded and had lower generation probabilities than equally common non-associated chains. According to a later analysis, most CMV-associated TCR beta chains appeared to be HLA-restricted, and the HLA associations seemed to be driven largely by CMV exposure. Because HLA typing was unavailable for some donors at each locus, only the typed subset was used in association tests. Because counts were too low, some 16 rarely observed V segments, including chromosome 9 orphons, were excluded from the earlier analysis of some 540 of the donors. Across donors, most TCR sequences were observed very rarely, whereas some public TCRs were present in many individuals. Roughly uniform sequencing depth across donors was assumed in presence/absence analyses, although this assumption may not hold. Several of the top co-occurrence clusters appeared to be linked to parvovirus B19, influenza, CMV and Epstein-Barr virus, according to a later analysis. The only immune exposure information available for the cohort was CMV serostatus. Correlated functional status among segregating V segments might be attributable to linkage disequilibrium, but an unknown experimental factor could not be ruled out. This cohort had only TCR beta chains sequenced, and the lack of alpha or paired-chain data limited which features could be detected. A further reported finding was that TCR beta sequences accurately predicted the HLA-A and HLA-B alleles for most subjects in the first cohort. In a later genetic analysis, a missense DCLRE1C variant was associated with V-gene and J-gene trimming of TCR beta chains, and the association was replicated in an independent cohort. According to a later analysis, TCR association rates differed among HLA loci, with DRB1 alleles showing the most associated TCRs and HLA-C alleles showing the fewest. Specific HLA alleles were associated with 16,951 TCR beta sequences at a false discovery rate of 0.05 in a later analysis. In the study, 150 to 200 TCR beta chains were listed as associated with cytomegalovirus. In a later genetic analysis, fewer N-insertions in productive TCRs were reported among donors in an Asian-associated ancestry cluster than the 666-donor mean. The 87-base-pair reads could not distinguish some IMGT-functional V segments, including TRBV6-2 and TRBV6-3, so those segments were excluded. It was suggested by the authors that the approach could potentially be generalized to other disease states and immunological phenotypes. A group of highly shared sequence variants was considered likely to be a technical artifact of the sequencing pipeline. When HLA alleles, especially DR and DQ, strongly co-occurred, attributing TCR associations to individual alleles was difficult.

The V end gives up 1 base and the J end 6 bases, leaving 5 bases in the junction not matched to a gene. Looking up the germline V gene yields CDR1 SGDLS and CDR2 YYNGEE. The CDR3 spans 15 residues, from the cysteine through the phenylalanine. Of all the DNA, just the CDR3 is kept, 45 bases in frame from base 1. Here the chain combines TRBV9 and TRBJ2-2, and 8 junctional nucleotides match TRBD2. Sequenced sample: PBMCs. This clonotype was obtained from a man younger than 35 in good health and CMV-seronegative. The CDR3 reads CASSVNGGASGELFF. The DNA reads TGTGCCAGCAGCGTAAACGGGGGGGCCTCCGGGGAGCTGTTTTTT.